The entry below describes one TCR beta chain. The antigen remains unidentified. Germline lookup yields CDR1 SEHNR and CDR2 FQNEAQ (reference sequence). There are 14 residues in the CDR3. Deletions cut 3 bases from V and 1 base from J, with 9 bases between. The sample is drawn from a study of T cell responses to AZD1222 COVID-19 vaccine. Overall study context: Second doses at about 4 or about 12 weeks were pooled. Overall study results and limits: Unmutated variant regions reportedly attract nearly half of all spike-specific TCRs. White British donors predominated, females outnumbered males, and clonal diversity was possibly underestimated. Recipients of AZD1222 seropositive at baseline numbered only 5 or 6.

The repertoire was sequenced with immunoSEQ multiplex PCR; TCRdb's copy has only in-frame clones and lacks some. The data hold about 87,000 clones, with 85% to 90% observed a single time. The rearrangement links TRBV7-9 to TRBJ1-1, with unresolved D. The clonotype originates from an adult in good health. Sequenced here: peripheral blood, sampled on day 0 of AZD1222 vaccination. DNA for the CDR3: TGTGCCAGCAGCTTCGGGAATGCGAACACTGAAGCTTTCTTT. This sequence encodes CASSFGNANTEAFF.